This TCR beta chain is drawn from a study of sequential checkpoint blockade in melanoma. Overall study: Arm A got nivolumab then ipilimumab; arm B the reverse, 1:1. Maintenance nivolumab came after either treatment sequence.

Treatment described: randomized to nivolumab then ipilimumab (arm A) or the reverse (arm B). No patient had prior DNA-damaging chemotherapy. Sorted cells were live CD3+CD8+, lacking CD19 and CD56, from PBMCs. Using immunoSEQ multiplex PCR, the repertoire was profiled, and TCRdb retains in-frame clones only, with some absent. The data show roughly 20,000 clones, with approximately 77% seen just once and 21% held by the top ten. This material consisted of CD8+ T cells sorted from blood (inferred from file names), taken from a patient given nivolumab and ipilimumab in sequence. This receptor was identified in a human donor with melanoma.

CDR3 DNA sequence: TGTGCCAGCAGCCCACCCCGGACAGGGCGGAACGGCTACACCTTC. Translation: CASSPPRTGRNGYTF. The V and J genes are TRBV28 and TRBJ1-2, with 8 bases that match TRBD1. Germline CDR1 reads MDHEN; CDR2 reads SYDVKM. This CDR3 has 15 residues. Unmatched junction bases numbered 14, after V lost 6 bases and J lost 8 bases.